Each of the 22 T cell receptor beta chains below was sequenced from the same sample in a study of shared clonotypes between healthy human individuals. Produced via immunoSEQ multiplex PCR; TCRdb's table is partial and in-frame only. This sample carries approximately 2.3 million clones, 85% to 95% of them seen once, and the ten largest clones take about 0.39%. Material: naive CD4+ T cells from PBMCs. Subset of the sample: CD45RA+ positively selected. The receptor source for this set is a man in his late teens or twenties in good health. Some clones in this sample may be carry-over from other donors' samples.

This chain connects TRBV18 to TRBJ1-4; D is undetermined. Germline V gives CDR1 KGHSH, CDR2 LQKENI. V gave up 2 bases and J gave up 4 bases, with 20 bases separating them. The CDR3 has 18 amino acids. CDR3 coding DNA: TGTGCCAGCTCACCAGTGAAGGGAAGGAAACGGATTAATGAAAAACTGTTTTTT. As protein: CASSPVKGRKRINEKLFF.

The chain employs TRBV27 and TRBJ2-6; D is unresolved. Germline CDR1 and CDR2: MNHEY and SMNVEV (reference sequence). This CDR3 region has 17 residues. V was shortened by 3 bases and J by 2 bases, with 14 bases between the two germline ends. Here the CDR3 reads CASSLRWVSTGANVLTF. The CDR3 nucleotides read TGTGCCAGCAGTTTGCGGTGGGTGAGCACTGGGGCCAACGTCCTGACTTTC.

The chain joins TRBV5-1 to TRBJ1-1, with TRBD1 identical over 8 bases. CDR3 length: 17 amino acids. Germline CDR1 is SGHRS and CDR2 is YFSETQ. With 1 base clipped from V and 0 bases from J, the junction kept 8 bases outside the gene matches. CDR3 residues: CASSLPRTGPLNTEAFF. CDR3 coding DNA: TGCGCCAGCAGCTTGCCCAGGACAGGGCCGCTGAACACTGAAGCTTTCTTT.

Of note for this clone: Other DNA sequences in the same sample also yield this CDR3. The V call is TRBV9, the J call TRBJ2-1, with 7 nucleotides matching TRBD1. V shed 1 base and J 4 bases; nucleotides not matched to a gene: 2. CDR3 length equals 14 residues. Germline-derived CDR1 and CDR2 are SGDLS and YYNGEE. In DNA form, the CDR3 reads TGTGCCAGCAGCGTACTGGGACAGTACAATGAGCAGTTCTTC. Translation: CASSVLGQYNEQFF.

The chain combines TRBV10-3 with TRBJ1-2; 7 bases are a match to TRBD1. J was trimmed by 1 base and V by 7 bases; bases with no gene match: 3. In germline, CDR1 is ENHRY, CDR2 SYGVKD. The CDR3 runs to 13 residues. CDR3 sequence (DNA): TGTGCCATCAACAGGGGTTTTAACTATGGCTACACCTTC. As protein: CAINRGFNYGYTF.

The rearrangement joins TRBV7-6 to TRBJ1-4, with a tentative D call TRBD1 (5 bases). This CDR3 spans 14 amino acids. Per the germline V gene, CDR1 is SGHVS and CDR2 is FNYEAQ. The V and J ends lost 5 bases and 4 bases respectively, with 11 bases between them. DNA for the CDR3: TGTGCCAGCAGCACGACAGCCAATAATGAAAAACTGTTTTTT. It translates to CASSTTANNEKLFF.

J is TRBJ2-3 and V is TRBV7-8, with D possibly matching TRBD1 (5 bases). The CDR3 sequence is 17 residues long. Germline-derived CDR1 and CDR2 are SGHVS and FQNEAQ. V lost 4 bases to trimming and J lost 3 bases, with 20 bases between them. CDR3 in DNA: TGTGCCAGCAGCTCAGGCCCGGCCGCCAGGGTAACAGATACGCAGTATTTT. Its protein is CASSSGPAARVTDTQYF.

This chain connects TRBV4-2 to TRBJ2-5, with D perhaps TRBD2 (6 bases). Trimming cost V 0 bases and J 5 bases, with 13 bases left between them. The germline V gene encodes CDR1 LGHNA and CDR2 YNFKEQ. The CDR3 is 15 amino acids. CDR3 sequence (DNA): TGTGCCAGCAGCCAAGAAGGGCGGGGTCGGGAGACCCAGTACTTC. Translated: CASSQEGRGRETQYF.

V and J are TRBV5-6 and TRBJ1-4; possible D gene TRBD1, 6 bases. CDR1 and CDR2 (germline): SGHDT, YYEEEE. The CDR3 contains 15 residues. With 3 bases removed from V and 3 bases from J, the gap between germline ends came to 12 bases. The CDR3 is CASSSGGPANEKLFF. CDR3 sequence (DNA): TGTGCCAGCAGCTCCGGGGGCCCCGCTAATGAAAAACTGTTTTTT.

This CDR3 is CAWSETGLVNEKLFF. CDR3 nucleotide sequence: TGTGCCTGGAGCGAAACAGGGCTTGTCAATGAAAAACTGTTTTTT. The chain couples TRBV30 to TRBJ1-4; a weak D match, TRBD1 (6 bases). The CDR3 is 15 residues long. Deletions cut 3 bases from V and 5 bases from J, with 16 bases between. In germline, CDR1 is GTSNPN, CDR2 SVGIG (reference sequence).

The CDR3 DNA is TGTGCTAGTGGCCTCGGAGGACGGGAGACCCAGTACTTC. Protein sequence: CASGLGGRETQYF. The chain carries TRBV12-5 and TRBJ2-5; tentative D call: TRBD2 (5 bases). The CDR3 is 13 amino acids. With 6 bases removed from V and 5 bases from J, the gap between germline ends came to 13 bases. Germline-derived CDR1 and CDR2 are LGHNT and FRNRAP.

This clone showed up just once. In DNA, the CDR3 is TGTGCCAGCAGTTACGGAGGCGAGCAGTACTTC. Its translation: CASSYGGEQYF. The chain couples TRBV5-6 to TRBJ2-7; tentative D call: TRBD2 (5 bases). The CDR3 spans 11 residues. Germline V lookup: CDR1 SGHDT, CDR2 YYEEEE. The ends were cut back, 5 bases at V and 6 bases at J, with 9 bases in the middle.

The genes are TRBV5-5 and TRBJ2-3, with D maybe TRBD2 (5 bases). The CDR3 has 14 residues. Between the trimmed V and J ends, which lost 4 bases and 6 bases, there was a span of 15 bases. The V gene's germline CDR1 is SGHKS and CDR2 YYEKEE (reference sequence). The CDR3 nucleotides are TGTGCCAGCAGCGACCTTGGACTGGGGGATACGCAGTATTTT. Its protein is CASSDLGLGDTQYF.

This rearrangement joins TRBV11-2 to TRBJ2-3, with 7 bases aligning to TRBD1. V was pared by 5 bases and J by 2 bases, with 10 bases of the junction left unmatched. The CDR3 extends over 16 amino acids. The germline V gene encodes CDR1 SGHAT and CDR2 FQNNGV. CDR3 in DNA: TGTGCCAGCAGCAGCCTCACAGGGGATCTCACAGATACGCAGTATTTT. As protein: CASSSLTGDLTDTQYF.

CDR3 sequence (DNA): TGTGCCAGCAGTCCGTGGGAGGACTATGGCTACACCTTC. This gives the protein CASSPWEDYGYTF. The gene calls are TRBV28 and TRBJ1-2, with D unclear. CDR3 length: 13 residues. Germline V gene data show CDR1 as MDHEN and CDR2 as SYDVKM. Trimming shortened V by 5 bases and J by 3 bases, and 10 bases separated the two germline ends.

In nucleotides, the CDR3 is TGTGCCAGCAGCTTAGCGAACAGGAGATCTGGAAACACCATATATTTT. It is translated as CASSLANRRSGNTIYF. The chain is built from TRBV7-2 and TRBJ1-3, with D perhaps TRBD1 (5 bases). CDR3 length: 16 amino acids. V lost 0 bases, J lost 1 base, and 10 bases lay in between. Germline V gives CDR1 SGHTA, CDR2 FQGNSA. Full variable domain (missing parts from reference TRBV7-2 and TRBJ1-3): GAGVSQSPSNKVTEKGKDVELRCDPISGHTALYWYRQSLGQGLEFLIYFQGNSAPDKSGLPSDRFSAERTGGSVSTLTIQRTQQEDSAVYLCASSLANRRSGNTIYFGEGSWLTVV.

The J gene is TRBJ1-1, the V gene TRBV4-1, with a tentative D call TRBD1 (5 bases). Trimming shortened V by 1 base and J by 4 bases, and 13 bases separated the two germline ends. Per the germline V gene, CDR1 is MGHRA and CDR2 is YSYEKL. This CDR3 is 15 amino acids long. The CDR3 loop is CASSQVVGGGTEAFF. The CDR3 region has the DNA TGCGCCAGCAGCCAAGTAGTGGGCGGGGGCACTGAAGCTTTCTTT.

A note on this clone: The same CDR3 also results from other DNA sequences found in this sample. The V gene is TRBV7-9, the J gene TRBJ1-1; D gene uncertain. V was pared by 1 base and J by 1 base, with 7 bases between. The CDR3 has 14 residues. The V gene's germline CDR1 is SEHNR and CDR2 FQNEAQ (reference sequence). The CDR3 nucleotides read TGTGCCAGCAGCTTAGTAGGCAGGAACACTGAAGCTTTCTTT. Amino acids: CASSLVGRNTEAFF.

This sequence joins TRBV5-4 and TRBJ1-2; 9 positions agree with TRBD1. The germline V gene encodes CDR1 SGHNT and CDR2 YYREEE (reference sequence). V shed 3 bases and J 8 bases; nucleotides not matched to a gene: 11. This CDR3 comprises 15 residues. For the CDR3, the DNA is TGTGCCAGCAGCTCCCGTAGGGGACAGGGAGGAGGCTACACCTTC. Amino acids: CASSSRRGQGGGYTF.

J is TRBJ2-1 and V is TRBV20-1, with no clear D. CDR3 size: 11 residues. From germline, CDR1 is DFQATT and CDR2 SNEGSKA (reference sequence). V was cut by 4 bases and J by 5 bases, with 6 bases left in between. In DNA, the CDR3 is TGCAGTGCTAAAACACACAATGAGCAGTTCTTC. It is translated as CSAKTHNEQFF.

On this clone itself: The sample carries other DNA sequences with the same CDR3. This chain connects TRBV5-4 to TRBJ1-5; D ambiguous. CDR3 length equals 12 residues. With 0 bases removed from V and 5 bases from J, the gap between germline ends came to 3 bases. Per the germline V gene, CDR1 is SGHNT and CDR2 is YYREEE (reference sequence). CDR3 sequence reads: CASSLDDQPQHF. The CDR3 nucleotides are TGTGCCAGCAGCTTGGATGATCAGCCCCAGCATTTT.

V and J are TRBV25-1 and TRBJ1-5, with D perhaps TRBD1 (5 bases). This CDR3 has 14 amino acids. The V and J ends lost 1 base and 9 bases respectively, with 13 bases between them. The germline V gene has CDR1 MGHDK and CDR2 SYGVNS. The CDR3 nucleotides are TGTGCCAGCAGTGAATGGGGGGACGCCCGGCCCCAGCATTTT. It is translated as CASSEWGDARPQHF.